Presented here are 6 T cell receptor beta chains from one specimen sequenced in a study of shared clonotypes between healthy human individuals. Here immunoSEQ multiplex PCR was the method, and the copy in TCRdb shows in-frame clones only, minus some. The sample shows millions of clones, 85% to 95% of them seen only once. Sequencing was carried out using naive CD4+ T cells from PBMCs. Regarding subset: CD45RA+ positively selected. These receptors came from a man between 18 and 29 years old in good health. Some clones in this sample may be carry-over from other donors' samples.

V is TRBV28 and J is TRBJ2-2, with TRBD2 matching over 12 bases. CDR1 is MDHEN and CDR2 is SYDVKM in the germline V gene. The CDR3 runs 14 residues. V was pared by 6 bases and J by 6 bases, with 2 bases of the junction left unmatched. CDR3 coding DNA: TGTGCCAGCAGGTGGACTAGCGGGGCCGGGGAGCTGTTTTTT. This translates into CASRWTSGAGELFF. Full variable domain (rest looked up from reference TRBV28 and TRBJ2-2): DVKVTQSSRYLVKRTGEKVFLECVQDMDHENMFWYRQDPGLGLRLIYFSYDVKMKEKGDIPEGYSVSREKKERFSLILESASTNQTSMYLCASRWTSGAGELFFGEGSRLTVL.

The chain has TRBV5-4 and TRBJ2-7; D is perhaps TRBD2 (6 bases). This CDR3 comprises 11 residues. In germline, CDR1 is SGHNT, CDR2 YYREEE (reference sequence). Trimming took off 4 bases at V and 5 bases at J, with 7 bases between the two ends. The CDR3 nucleotides are TGTGCCAGCAGCCGGGGGAACGAGCAGTACTTC. This gives the protein CASSRGNEQYF.

This chain uses TRBV29-1 with TRBJ2-5; 7 nucleotides align to TRBD1. The tail of the sequence fits TRBJ2-7 better, so the J call may be wrong. The germline V gene encodes CDR1 SQVTM and CDR2 ANQGSEA. The CDR3 consists of 13 residues. The DNA of the CDR3 is TGCAGCGTTGGACCTGGGACAGTCTACGAGCAGTACTTC. Translating it yields CSVGPGTVYEQYF.

The chain employs TRBV7-2 and TRBJ2-1; the match to TRBD2 covers 8 bases. CDR1 and CDR2 (germline): SGHTA, FQGNSA. V trimming: 5 bases; J trimming: 7 bases; junction bases outside the gene matches: 13. The CDR3 contains 16 residues. The CDR3 DNA follows: TGTGCCAGCAGCCACCGAAGGCGACTAGCGTCGAATGAGCAGTTCTTC. Protein sequence: CASSHRRRLASNEQFF.

This clone appeared once. The J gene is TRBJ1-1, the V gene TRBV29-1; 10 bases agree with TRBD1. Germline V lookup: CDR1 SQVTM, CDR2 ANQGSEA. This CDR3 comprises 15 residues. The J segment lost 3 bases and the V segment lost 7 bases, leaving 11 bases of the junction unmatched. The CDR3 region has the DNA TGCAGCGCGGTGGGTGGACAGGGGGTAGACACTGAAGCTTTCTTT. This translates into CSAVGGQGVDTEAFF.

The rearrangement links TRBV7-2 to TRBJ2-1, with 7 positions matching TRBD1. Trimming at V came to 5 bases and at J to 2 bases, leaving 6 bases not matched to a gene. The germline V gene encodes CDR1 SGHTA and CDR2 FQGNSA. The CDR3 covers 15 residues. CDR3 in DNA: TGTGCCAGCAGCCCCGGGACAGAACCCTACAATGAGCAGTTCTTC. This gives the protein CASSPGTEPYNEQFF.